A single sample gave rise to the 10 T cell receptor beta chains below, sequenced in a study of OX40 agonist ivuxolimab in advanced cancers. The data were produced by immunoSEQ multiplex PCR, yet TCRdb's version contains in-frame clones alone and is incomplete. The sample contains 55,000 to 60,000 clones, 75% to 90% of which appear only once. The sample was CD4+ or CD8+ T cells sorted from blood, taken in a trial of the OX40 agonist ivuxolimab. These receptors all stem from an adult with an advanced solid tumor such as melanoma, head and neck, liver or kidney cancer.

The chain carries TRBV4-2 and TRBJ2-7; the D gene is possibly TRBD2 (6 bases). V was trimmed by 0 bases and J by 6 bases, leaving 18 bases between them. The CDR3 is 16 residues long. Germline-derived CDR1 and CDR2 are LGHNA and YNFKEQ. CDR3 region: CASSQEAGLGSTEQYF. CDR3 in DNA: TGTGCCAGCAGCCAAGAAGCGGGCCTAGGGTCTACCGAGCAGTACTTC.

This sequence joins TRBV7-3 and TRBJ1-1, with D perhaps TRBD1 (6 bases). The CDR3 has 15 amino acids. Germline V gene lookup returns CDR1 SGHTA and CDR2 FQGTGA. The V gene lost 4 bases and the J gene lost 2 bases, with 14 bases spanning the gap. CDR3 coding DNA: TGTGCCAGCAGCTACCAGGGGATACCTAACACTGAAGCTTTCTTT. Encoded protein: CASSYQGIPNTEAFF.

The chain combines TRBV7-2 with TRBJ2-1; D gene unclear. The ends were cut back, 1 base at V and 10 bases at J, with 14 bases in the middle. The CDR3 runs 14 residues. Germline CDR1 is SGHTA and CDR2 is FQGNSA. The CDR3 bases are TGTGCCAGCAGCTTAGACCCTAGGCTCAGCGAGCAGTTCTTC. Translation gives CASSLDPRLSEQFF. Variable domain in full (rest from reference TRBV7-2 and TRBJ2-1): GAGVSQSPSNKVTEKGKDVELRCDPISGHTALYWYRQSLGQGLEFLIYFQGNSAPDKSGLPSDRFSAERTGGSVSTLTIQRTQQEDSAVYLCASSLDPRLSEQFFGPGTRLTVL.

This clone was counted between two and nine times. CDR3 region: CSVEVGQGNTEAFF. CDR3 nucleotides: TGCAGCGTTGAGGTTGGACAGGGGAACACTGAAGCTTTCTTT. The genes are TRBV29-1 and TRBJ1-1; 8 bases match TRBD1. The CDR3 is made up of 14 amino acids. The trim removed 3 bases at V and 1 base at J, leaving 4 bases unmatched. Per germline, CDR1 SQVTM and CDR2 ANQGSEA.

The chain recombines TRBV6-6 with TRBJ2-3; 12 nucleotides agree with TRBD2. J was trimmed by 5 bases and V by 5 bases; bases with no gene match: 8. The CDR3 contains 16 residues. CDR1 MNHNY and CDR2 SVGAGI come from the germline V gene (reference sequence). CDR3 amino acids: CASSLAGGLSGDTQYF. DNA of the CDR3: TGTGCCAGCAGTCTAGCGGGGGGGCTGTCGGGAGATACGCAGTATTTT.

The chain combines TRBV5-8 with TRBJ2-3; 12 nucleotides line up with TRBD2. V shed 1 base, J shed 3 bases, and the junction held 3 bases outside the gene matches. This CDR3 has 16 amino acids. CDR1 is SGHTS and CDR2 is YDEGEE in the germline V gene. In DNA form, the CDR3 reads TGTGCCAGCAGCTTGTTAGGACTAGCGGGGACAGATACGCAGTATTTT. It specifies CASSLLGLAGTDTQYF.

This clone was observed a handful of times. CDR3 loop: CASSYAVYEAFF. DNA for the CDR3: TGTGCCAGCAGTTACGCTGTATATGAAGCTTTCTTT. The gene calls are TRBV6-6 and TRBJ1-1; D is undetermined. CDR1 is MNHNY, CDR2 SVGAGI, per germline (reference sequence). The V end lost 2 bases, the J end lost 7 bases, and 8 bases lay between the germline ends. The CDR3 is 12 amino acids.

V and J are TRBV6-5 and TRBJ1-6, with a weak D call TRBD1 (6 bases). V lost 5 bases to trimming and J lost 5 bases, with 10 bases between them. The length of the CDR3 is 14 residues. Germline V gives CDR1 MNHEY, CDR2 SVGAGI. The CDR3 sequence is CASSTGQNNSPLHF. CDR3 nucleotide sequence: TGTGCCAGCAGTACTGGACAGAATAATTCACCCCTCCACTTT.

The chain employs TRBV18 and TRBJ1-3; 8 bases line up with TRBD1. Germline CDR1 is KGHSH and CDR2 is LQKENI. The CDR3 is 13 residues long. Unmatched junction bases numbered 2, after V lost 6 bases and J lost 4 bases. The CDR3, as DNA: TGTGCCAGCTCGACAGGGGACGGAAACACCATATATTTT. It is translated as CASSTGDGNTIYF.

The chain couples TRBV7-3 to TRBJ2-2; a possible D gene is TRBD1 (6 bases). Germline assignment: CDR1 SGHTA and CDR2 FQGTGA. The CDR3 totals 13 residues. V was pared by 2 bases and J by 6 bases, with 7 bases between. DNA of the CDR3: TGTGCCAGCAGCTTAGACAGGCCCGGGGAGCTGTTTTTT. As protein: CASSLDRPGELFF.